This TCR beta chain was obtained from a study of cytomegalovirus exposure and HLA in healthy donors. General study results and limits: Earlier results showed most TCR beta V segments being productive about 87% or about 30% of the time. Most CMV-associated TCR beta chains were later found to appear HLA-restricted. In a later analysis, compared with equally common non-associated chains, HLA-associated beta chains were more expanded.

PCR primers comprised 60 Vbeta and 13 Jbeta primers. Libraries were prepared by immunoSEQ multiplex PCR; TCRdb keeps only in-frame clonotypes and omits some of them. This sample has fewer than 80,000 clones, with approximately 75% found just once. This CDR3 region has 18 residues. Germline V lookup: CDR1 SEHNR, CDR2 FQNEAQ (reference sequence). V dropped 3 bases and J dropped 2 bases, with 17 bases sitting between them. About this clone: Its antigen is unknown.

V usage is TRBV7-9 and J usage is TRBJ2-6, with D perhaps TRBD2 (7 bases). Sample: PBMCs. The clonotype comes from a woman in her 30s in good health and CMV-seronegative. CDR3 in DNA: TGTGCCAGCAGCTTTGGAATGGGGGGGCGGACTGGGGCCAACGTCCTGACTTTC. Translated: CASSFGMGGRTGANVLTF.